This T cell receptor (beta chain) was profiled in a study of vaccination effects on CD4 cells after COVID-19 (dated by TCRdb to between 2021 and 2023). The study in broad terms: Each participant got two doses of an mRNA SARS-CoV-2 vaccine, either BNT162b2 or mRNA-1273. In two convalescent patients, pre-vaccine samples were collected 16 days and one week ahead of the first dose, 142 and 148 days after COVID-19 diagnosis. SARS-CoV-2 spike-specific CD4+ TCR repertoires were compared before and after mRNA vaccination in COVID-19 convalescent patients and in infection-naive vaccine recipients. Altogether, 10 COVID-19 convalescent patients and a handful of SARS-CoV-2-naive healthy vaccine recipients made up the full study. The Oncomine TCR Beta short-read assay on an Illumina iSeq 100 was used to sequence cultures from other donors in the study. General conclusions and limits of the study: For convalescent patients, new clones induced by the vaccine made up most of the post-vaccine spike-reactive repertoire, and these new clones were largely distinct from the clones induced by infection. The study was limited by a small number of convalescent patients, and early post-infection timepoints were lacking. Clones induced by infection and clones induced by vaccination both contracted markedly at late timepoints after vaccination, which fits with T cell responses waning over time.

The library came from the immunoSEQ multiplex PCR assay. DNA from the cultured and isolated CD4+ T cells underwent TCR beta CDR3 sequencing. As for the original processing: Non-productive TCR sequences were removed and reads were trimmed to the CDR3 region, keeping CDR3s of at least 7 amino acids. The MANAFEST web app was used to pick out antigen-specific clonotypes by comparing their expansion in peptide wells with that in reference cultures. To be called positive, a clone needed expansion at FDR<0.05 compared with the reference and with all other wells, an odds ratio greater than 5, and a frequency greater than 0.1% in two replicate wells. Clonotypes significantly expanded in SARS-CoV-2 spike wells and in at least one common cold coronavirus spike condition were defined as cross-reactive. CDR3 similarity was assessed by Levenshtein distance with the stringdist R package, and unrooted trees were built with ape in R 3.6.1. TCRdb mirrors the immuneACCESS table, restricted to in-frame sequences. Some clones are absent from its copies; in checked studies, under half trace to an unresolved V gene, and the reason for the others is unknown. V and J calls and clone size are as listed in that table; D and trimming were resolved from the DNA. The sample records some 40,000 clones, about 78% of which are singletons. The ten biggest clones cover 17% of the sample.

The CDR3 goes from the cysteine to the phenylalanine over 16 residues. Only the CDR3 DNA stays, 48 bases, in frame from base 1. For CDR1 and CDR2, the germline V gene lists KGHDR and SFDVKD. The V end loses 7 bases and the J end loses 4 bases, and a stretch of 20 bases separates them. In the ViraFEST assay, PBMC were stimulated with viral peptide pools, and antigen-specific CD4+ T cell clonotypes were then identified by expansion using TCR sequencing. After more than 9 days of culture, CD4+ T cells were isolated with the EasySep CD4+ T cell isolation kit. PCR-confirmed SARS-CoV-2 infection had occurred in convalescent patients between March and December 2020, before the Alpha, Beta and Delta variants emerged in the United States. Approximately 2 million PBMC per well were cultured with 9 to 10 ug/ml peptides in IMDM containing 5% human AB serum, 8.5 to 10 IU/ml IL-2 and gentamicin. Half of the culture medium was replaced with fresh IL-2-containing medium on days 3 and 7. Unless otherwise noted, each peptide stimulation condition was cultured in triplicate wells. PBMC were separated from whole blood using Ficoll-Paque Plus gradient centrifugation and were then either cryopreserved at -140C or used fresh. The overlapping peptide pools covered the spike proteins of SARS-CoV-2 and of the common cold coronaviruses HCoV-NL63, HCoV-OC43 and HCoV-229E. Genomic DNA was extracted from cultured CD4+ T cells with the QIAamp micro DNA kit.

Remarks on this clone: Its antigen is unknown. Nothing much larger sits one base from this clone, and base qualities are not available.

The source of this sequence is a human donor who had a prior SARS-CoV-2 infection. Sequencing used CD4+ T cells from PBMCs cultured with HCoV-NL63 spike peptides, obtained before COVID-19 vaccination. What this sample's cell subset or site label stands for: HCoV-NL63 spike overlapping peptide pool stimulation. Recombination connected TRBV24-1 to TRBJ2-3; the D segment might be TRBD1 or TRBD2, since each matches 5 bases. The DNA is TGTGCCACCAGCGAAGAGGGGAGTGGGGCACCAGATACGCAGTATTTT. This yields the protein CATSEEGSGAPDTQYF.